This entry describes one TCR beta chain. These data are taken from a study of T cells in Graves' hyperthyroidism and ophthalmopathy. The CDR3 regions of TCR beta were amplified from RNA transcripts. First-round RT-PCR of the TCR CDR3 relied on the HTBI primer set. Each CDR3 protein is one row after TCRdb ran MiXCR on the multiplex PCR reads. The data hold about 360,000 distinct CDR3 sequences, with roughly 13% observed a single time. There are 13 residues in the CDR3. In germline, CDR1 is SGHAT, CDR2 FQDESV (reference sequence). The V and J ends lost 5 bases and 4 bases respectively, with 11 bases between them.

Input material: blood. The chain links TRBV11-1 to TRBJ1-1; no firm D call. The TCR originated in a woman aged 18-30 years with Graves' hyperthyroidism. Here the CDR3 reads CASSRTASTEAFF. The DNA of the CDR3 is TGTGCCAGCAGCCGCACAGCGAGCACTGAAGCTTTCTTT.